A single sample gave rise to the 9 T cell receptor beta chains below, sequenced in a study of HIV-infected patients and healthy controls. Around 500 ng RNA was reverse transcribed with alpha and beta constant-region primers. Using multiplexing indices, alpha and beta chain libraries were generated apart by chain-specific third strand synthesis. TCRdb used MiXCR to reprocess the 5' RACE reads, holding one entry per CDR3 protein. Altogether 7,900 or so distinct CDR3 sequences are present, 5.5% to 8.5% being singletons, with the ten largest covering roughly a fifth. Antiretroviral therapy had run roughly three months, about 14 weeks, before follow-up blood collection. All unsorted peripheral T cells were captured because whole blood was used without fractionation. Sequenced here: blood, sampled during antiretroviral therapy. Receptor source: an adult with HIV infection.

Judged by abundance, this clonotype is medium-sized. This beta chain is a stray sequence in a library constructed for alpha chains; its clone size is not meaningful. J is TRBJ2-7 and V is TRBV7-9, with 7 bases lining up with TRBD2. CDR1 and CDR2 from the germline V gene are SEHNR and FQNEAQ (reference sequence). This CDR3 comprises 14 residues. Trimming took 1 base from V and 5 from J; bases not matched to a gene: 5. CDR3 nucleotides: TGTGCCAGCAGCTTAGACCCTAGCGGAGACGAGCAGTACTTC. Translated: CASSLDPSGDEQYF.

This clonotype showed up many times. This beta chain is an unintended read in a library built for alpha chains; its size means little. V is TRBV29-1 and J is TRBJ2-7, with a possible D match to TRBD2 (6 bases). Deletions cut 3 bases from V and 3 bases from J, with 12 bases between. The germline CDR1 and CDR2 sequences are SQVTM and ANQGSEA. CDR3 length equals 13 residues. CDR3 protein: CSVEEGHHYEQYF. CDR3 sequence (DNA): TGCAGCGTTGAGGAGGGGCACCACTACGAGCAGTACTTC.

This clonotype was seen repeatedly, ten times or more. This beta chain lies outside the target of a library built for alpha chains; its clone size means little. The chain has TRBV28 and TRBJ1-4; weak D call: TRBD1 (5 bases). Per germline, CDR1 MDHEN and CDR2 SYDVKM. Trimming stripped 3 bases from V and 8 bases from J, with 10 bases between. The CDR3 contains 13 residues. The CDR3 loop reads CASSFAGTEKLFF. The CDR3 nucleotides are TGTGCCAGCAGTTTCGCAGGGACCGAAAAACTGTTTTTT. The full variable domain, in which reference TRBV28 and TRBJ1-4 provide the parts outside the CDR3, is DVKVTQSSRYLVKRTGEKVFLECVQDMDHENMFWYRQDPGLGLRLIYFSYDVKMKEKGDIPEGYSVSREKKERFSLILESASTNQTSMYLCASSFAGTEKLFFGSGTQLSVL.

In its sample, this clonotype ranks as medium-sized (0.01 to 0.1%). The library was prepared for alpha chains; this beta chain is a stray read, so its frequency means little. CDR3 nucleotides: TGCAGTGCTCCGGCCGGGACCCGCTCCTACAATGAGCAGTTCTTC. Its translation is CSAPAGTRSYNEQFF. The V and J genes are TRBV20-1 and TRBJ2-1; D is perhaps TRBD1 or TRBD2 (5 bases each). Germline loops: CDR1 DFQATT, CDR2 SNEGSKA (reference sequence). V lost 5 bases to trimming and J lost 0 bases, with 14 bases between them. This CDR3 is built from 15 residues.

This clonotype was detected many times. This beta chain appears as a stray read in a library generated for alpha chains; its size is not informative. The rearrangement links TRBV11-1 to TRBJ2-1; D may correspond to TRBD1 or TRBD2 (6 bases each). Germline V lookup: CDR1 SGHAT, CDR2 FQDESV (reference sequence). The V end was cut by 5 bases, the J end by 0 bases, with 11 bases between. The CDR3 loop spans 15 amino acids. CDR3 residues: CASSQGTLSYNEQFF. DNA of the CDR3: TGTGCCAGCAGCCAGGGGACTCTCTCCTACAATGAGCAGTTCTTC.

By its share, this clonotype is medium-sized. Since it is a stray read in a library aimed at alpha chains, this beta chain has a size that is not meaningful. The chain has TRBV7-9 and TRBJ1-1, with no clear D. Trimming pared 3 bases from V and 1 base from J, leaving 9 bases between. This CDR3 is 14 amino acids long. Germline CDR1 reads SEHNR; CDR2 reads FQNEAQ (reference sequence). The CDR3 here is CASSFDGSNTEAFF. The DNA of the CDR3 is TGTGCCAGCAGCTTTGACGGATCGAACACTGAAGCTTTCTTT.

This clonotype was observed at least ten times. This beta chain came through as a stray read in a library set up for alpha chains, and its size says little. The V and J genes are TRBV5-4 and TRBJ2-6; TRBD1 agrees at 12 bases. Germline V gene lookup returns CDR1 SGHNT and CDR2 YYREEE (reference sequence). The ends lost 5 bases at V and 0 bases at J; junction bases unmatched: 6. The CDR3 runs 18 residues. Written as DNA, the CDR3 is TGTGCCAGCAGGGGACAGGGGGCGATTGGCTCTGGGGCCAACGTCCTGACTTTC. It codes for CASRGQGAIGSGANVLTF.

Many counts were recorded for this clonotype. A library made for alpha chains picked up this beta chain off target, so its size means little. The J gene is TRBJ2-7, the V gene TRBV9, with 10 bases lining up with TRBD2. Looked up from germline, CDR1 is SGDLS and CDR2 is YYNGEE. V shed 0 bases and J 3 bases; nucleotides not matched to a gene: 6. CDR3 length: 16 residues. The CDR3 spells CASSVDSSGGGYEQYF. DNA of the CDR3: TGTGCCAGCAGCGTAGATTCTAGCGGGGGTGGCTACGAGCAGTACTTC.

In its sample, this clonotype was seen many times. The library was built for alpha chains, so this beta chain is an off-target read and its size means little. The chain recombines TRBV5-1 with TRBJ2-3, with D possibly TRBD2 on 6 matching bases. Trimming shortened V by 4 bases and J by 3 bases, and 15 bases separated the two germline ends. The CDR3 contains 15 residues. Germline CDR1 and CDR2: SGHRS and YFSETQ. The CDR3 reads CASSIRLDGTDTQYF. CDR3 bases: TGCGCCAGCAGCATCCGACTAGATGGTACAGATACGCAGTATTTT. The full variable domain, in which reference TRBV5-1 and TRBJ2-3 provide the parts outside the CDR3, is KAGVTQTPRYLIKTRGQQVTLSCSPISGHRSVSWYQQTPGQGLQFLFEYFSETQRNKGNFPGRFSGRQFSNSRSEMNVSTLELGDSALYLCASSIRLDGTDTQYFGPGTRLTVL.